Described below is a single T cell receptor beta chain sequence and its context. This specimen belongs to a study of blood T cell repertoires in COVID-19. Study background: Acute and convalescent COVID-19 samples came from the United States, Italy and Spain. PBMCs, B-cell-depleted T cells, or T cells were the source of the cDNA or gDNA that made up the material.

In the authors' workflow: Nucleated cell number was recorded as an estimate derived from reference gene primer amplification. TCRdb keeps only in-frame clones here, not all; method: immunoSEQ multiplex PCR. The V and J calls and clone size were taken over from that table, and D and trimming were inferred from the DNA. The sample shows around 68,000 clones, approximately 79% of them seen only once. V dropped 5 bases and J dropped 6; count of bases not matched to a gene: 13. The CDR3 consists of 17 residues. Looked up from germline, CDR1 is SGHTS and CDR2 is YDEGEE. The sequence came from an older man with active COVID-19. Input material: peripheral blood. The genes are TRBV5-8 and TRBJ2-1; TRBD2 matches at 11 bases. The CDR3 loop is CASRRGILAGVPNEQFF. CDR3 bases: TGTGCCAGCAGAAGGGGAATACTAGCGGGAGTCCCCAATGAGCAGTTCTTC.